The 3 T cell receptor beta chains given below trace back to one sample, sequenced in a study of glioma-infiltrating T cells after dendritic cell vaccination. Method: immunoSEQ multiplex PCR; TCRdb's copy keeps in-frame clones and lacks some. The table has approximately 67,000 clones, approximately 80% seen once. The specimen was blood, collected before dendritic cell vaccination. These receptors were obtained from a human donor with glioblastoma.

The table lists this clone with a few counts. The chain uses TRBV11-1 and TRBJ2-1; 9 positions agree with TRBD2. V shed 3 bases, J shed 6 bases, and the junction held 6 bases outside the gene matches. From germline, CDR1 is SGHAT and CDR2 FQDESV (reference sequence). The CDR3 sequence is 15 residues long. The CDR3 bases are TGTGCCAGCAGCTTGATGCGGGGGGGCGGCAATGAGCAGTTCTTC. Amino acids: CASSLMRGGGNEQFF.

This sequence joins TRBV7-6 and TRBJ2-5, with D tentatively TRBD1 (6 bases). The CDR3 runs to 15 residues. The V end was cut by 5 bases, the J end by 5 bases, with 18 bases between. Germline-derived CDR1 and CDR2 are SGHVS and FNYEAQ. The CDR3 loop is CASSPGAGDTETQYF. CDR3 DNA: TGTGCCAGCAGCCCTGGGGCAGGGGACACGGAGACCCAGTACTTC. Variable domain in full (rest from reference TRBV7-6 and TRBJ2-5): GAGVSQSPRYKVTKRGQDVALRCDPISGHVSLYWYRQALGQGPEFLTYFNYEAQQDKSGLPNDRFSAERPEGSISTLTIQRTEQRDSAMYRCASSPGAGDTETQYFGPGTRLLVL.

The rearrangement joins TRBV19 to TRBJ1-5; 7 positions agree with TRBD1. V lost 6 bases and J lost 3; bases outside the gene matches: 2. The CDR3 sequence is 13 residues long. CDR1 is LNHDA, CDR2 SQIVND, per germline (reference sequence). CDR3 sequence: CASRTGINQPQHF. CDR3 nucleotides: TGTGCCAGTAGGACAGGGATCAATCAGCCCCAGCATTTT.